The 19 T cell receptor beta chains below all came from one sample that was sequenced in a study of cytomegalovirus exposure and HLA in healthy donors. PCR was performed using 60 Vbeta and 13 Jbeta primers. Repertoires were generated with immunoSEQ multiplex PCR, while TCRdb's copy carries only in-frame clones and drops some. Of some 110,000 clones detected, around 76% appear once; the ten largest clones hold 13%. Sample: PBMCs. These receptors all stem from a woman between 55 and 75 years old in good health and CMV-seropositive.

The V call is TRBV10-1, the J call TRBJ1-2; 7 bases align to TRBD1. Germline lookup yields CDR1 WNHNN and CDR2 SYGVQD (reference sequence). The CDR3 loop spans 12 amino acids. V gave up 9 bases and J gave up 8 bases; unmatched junction bases: 9. For the CDR3, the DNA is TGCGCCAGTATCTGGACAGGCGGAGGCTACACCTTC. Protein product: CASIWTGGGYTF.

The V gene is TRBV7-2, the J gene TRBJ2-7, with TRBD2 matching 9 bases. The CDR3 is 14 amino acids. The V gene end was trimmed by 4 bases and the J gene end by 6 bases; junction bases not matched to a gene: 7. CDR1 SGHTA and CDR2 FQGNSA come from the germline V gene. For the CDR3, the DNA is TGTGCCAGCAGCTGGAGCGGGAGGCAAGGCGAGCAGTACTTC. Amino acid sequence: CASSWSGRQGEQYF.

This clone was seen once. CDR3 residues: CASTLATSTDTQYF. In DNA, the CDR3 is TGTGCCAGCACTCTAGCGACTAGCACAGATACGCAGTATTTT. The V gene is TRBV7-2, the J gene TRBJ2-3, with TRBD2 as a possible D gene (6 bases). V lost 7 bases, J lost 0 bases, and 11 bases lay in between. Germline V gives CDR1 SGHTA, CDR2 FQGNSA. The CDR3 contains 14 residues.

This clone showed up just once. The chain uses TRBV4-3 and TRBJ1-2; D unclear. V was pared by 0 bases and J by 5 bases, with 16 bases between. The CDR3 loop spans 16 amino acids. CDR1 is LGHNA and CDR2 is YSLEER in the germline V gene. CDR3 nucleotide sequence: TGCGCCAGCAGCCAAGAAGTCCCGGCGGCCCGATATGGCTACACCTTC. As protein: CASSQEVPAARYGYTF.

V usage is TRBV2 and J usage is TRBJ2-5; TRBD1 aligns across 7 bases. The DNA end lines up better with TRBJ2-7; the J call may be wrong. The CDR3 is made up of 14 amino acids. Germline assignment: CDR1 SNHLY and CDR2 FYNNEI. The CDR3 nucleotides read TGTGCCAGCAGGAGGGACAGTAGCTACTACGAGCAGTACTTC. It specifies CASRRDSSYYEQYF.

The chain employs TRBV19 and TRBJ2-3; the match to TRBD1 covers 11 bases. This CDR3 spans 14 amino acids. The germline V gene encodes CDR1 LNHDA and CDR2 SQIVND (reference sequence). J was trimmed by 3 bases and V by 8 bases; bases with no gene match: 4. DNA of the CDR3: TGTGCCAGTTCGGGACAGGGGGGAACAGATACGCAGTATTTT. Protein product: CASSGQGGTDTQYF.

This clone was observed a handful of times. The gene calls are TRBV29-1 and TRBJ1-2; possibly TRBD1 for D (5 bases). V lost 6 bases and J 4 bases, leaving 15 bases between the germline ends. The CDR3 extends over 13 amino acids. CDR1 SQVTM and CDR2 ANQGSEA come from the germline V gene. CDR3 protein: CSVETEDRYGYTF. For the CDR3, the DNA is TGCAGCGTAGAGACAGAAGACCGCTATGGCTACACCTTC.

This clone was recorded only once. The V and J genes are TRBV29-1 and TRBJ1-6; perhaps TRBD1 as D (6 bases). The CDR3 is 13 amino acids. Trimming took off 6 bases at V and 7 bases at J, with 13 bases between the two ends. Per the germline V gene, CDR1 is SQVTM and CDR2 is ANQGSEA. DNA for the CDR3: TGCAGCGTGAGGACAGCAGTCAATTCACCCCTCCACTTT. Translation: CSVRTAVNSPLHF.

Remarks on this clone: It is unclear where the CDR3 begins or ends on the DNA, so no DNA is shown, and the CDR3 is as TCRdb lists it. CDR3 protein: CASILDRAISPLHF. The chain links TRBV6-1 to TRBJ1-6; the D call TRBD1 from the table was never checked on the DNA. The CDR3 has 14 residues if both end residues are counted. Germline CDR1 and CDR2: MNHNS and SASEGT.

The J gene is TRBJ1-2, the V gene TRBV7-9; no firm D call. The germline V gene encodes CDR1 SEHNR and CDR2 FQNEAQ (reference sequence). The germline V and J ends were trimmed by 1 base and 5 bases, with 11 bases remaining between them. The CDR3 is 14 amino acids. CDR3 coding DNA: TGTGCCAGCAGCTTAGGTCGGCAGGCTTATGGCTACACCTTC. It specifies CASSLGRQAYGYTF.

This rearrangement joins TRBV19 to TRBJ2-7; maybe TRBD2 (6 bases). The V gene lost 4 bases and the J gene lost 6 bases, with 22 bases spanning the gap. The CDR3 totals 16 residues. The germline V gene has CDR1 LNHDA and CDR2 SQIVND (reference sequence). The CDR3 DNA reads TGTGCCAGTAGTAAGGGACTTGCGTCGGTTATCCGCGAGCAGTACTTC. It yields the protein CASSKGLASVIREQYF.

The rearrangement links TRBV29-1 to TRBJ1-2; 7 nucleotides agree with TRBD1. There are 13 residues in the CDR3. The trim removed 7 bases at V and 4 bases at J, leaving 9 bases unmatched. Germline CDR1 SQVTM, CDR2 ANQGSEA. CDR3 bases: TGCAGCGCCTCCACGGGACAGTCCTATGGCTACACCTTC. It yields the protein CSASTGQSYGYTF.

The rearrangement joins TRBV2 to TRBJ1-3, with D uncertain. The germline CDR1 and CDR2 sequences are SNHLY and FYNNEI. The CDR3 covers 14 residues. Trimming cost V 7 bases and J 0 bases, with 10 bases left between them. In nucleotides, the CDR3 is TGTGCCAGCACCCGTCCGGGCTCTGGAAACACCATATATTTT. This sequence encodes CASTRPGSGNTIYF.

The rearrangement links TRBV5-1 to TRBJ2-2; unclear D gene. The CDR3 runs to 18 residues. Germline CDR1 and CDR2: SGHRS and YFSETQ. The ends were cut back, 0 bases at V and 0 bases at J, with 15 bases in the middle. Here the CDR3 DNA reads TGCGCCAGCAGCTTGGCCGGTAATAGTCTTGCGAACACCGGGGAGCTGTTTTTT. Its protein product is CASSLAGNSLANTGELFF.

The chain is built from TRBV6-5 and TRBJ2-7; D possibly corresponds to TRBD2 (5 bases). The V end was cut by 0 bases, the J end by 3 bases, with 9 bases between. Germline CDR1 is MNHEY and CDR2 is SVGAGI. The CDR3 is 14 amino acids. The CDR3 loop is CASSYSRRIYEQYF. CDR3 bases: TGTGCCAGCAGTTACTCGCGGAGGATCTACGAGCAGTACTTC.

The V and J genes are TRBV7-2 and TRBJ2-7, with 10 positions matching TRBD1. The germline gives CDR1 SGHTA, CDR2 FQGNSA. V gave up 6 bases and J gave up 2 bases; unmatched junction bases: 4. The CDR3 has 14 residues. In DNA form, the CDR3 reads TGTGCCAGCAGGAGGACAGGGGGAGCCTACGAGCAGTACTTC. It translates to CASRRTGGAYEQYF.

The chain links TRBV30 to TRBJ1-1; 7 nucleotides match TRBD1. V lost 8 bases to trimming and J lost 5 bases; unmatched junction nucleotides: 11. CDR1 is GTSNPN and CDR2 is SVGIG in the germline V gene (reference sequence). This CDR3 region has 13 residues. CDR3 DNA: TGTGCCGGTAGGACAGGACAAGGGACTGAAGCTTTCTTT. Translation: CAGRTGQGTEAFF.

The gene calls are TRBV13 and TRBJ2-1; possible D gene TRBD2, 6 bases. Germline-derived CDR1 and CDR2 are PRHDT and FYEKMQ (reference sequence). The CDR3 runs to 15 residues. V lost 0 bases, J lost 9 bases, and 15 bases lay in between. For the CDR3, the DNA is TGTGCCAGCAGCTTAGGGGCGGGGTATACAGTTGAGCAGTTCTTC. As protein: CASSLGAGYTVEQFF.

The genes are TRBV11-2 and TRBJ2-5, with D perhaps matching TRBD2 (7 bases). Trimming pared 3 bases from V and 2 bases from J, leaving 10 bases between. Germline loops: CDR1 SGHAT, CDR2 FQNNGV. The CDR3 spans 14 residues. The CDR3 is CASSFGGAQETQYF. The CDR3 nucleotides read TGTGCCAGCAGCTTTGGGGGGGCACAAGAGACCCAGTACTTC.